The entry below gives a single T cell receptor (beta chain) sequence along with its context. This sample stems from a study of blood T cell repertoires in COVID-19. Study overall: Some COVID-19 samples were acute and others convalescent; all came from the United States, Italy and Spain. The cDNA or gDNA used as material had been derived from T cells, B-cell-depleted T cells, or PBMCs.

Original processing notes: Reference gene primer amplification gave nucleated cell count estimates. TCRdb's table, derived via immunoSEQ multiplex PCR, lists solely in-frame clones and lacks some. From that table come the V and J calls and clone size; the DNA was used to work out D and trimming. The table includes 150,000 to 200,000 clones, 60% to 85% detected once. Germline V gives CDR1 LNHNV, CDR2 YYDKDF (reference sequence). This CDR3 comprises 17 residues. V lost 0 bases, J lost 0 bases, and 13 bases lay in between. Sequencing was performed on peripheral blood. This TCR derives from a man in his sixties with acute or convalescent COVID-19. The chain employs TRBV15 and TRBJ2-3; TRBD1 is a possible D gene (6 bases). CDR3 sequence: CATSRDRLGASTDTQYF. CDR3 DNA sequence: TGTGCCACCAGCAGAGACAGGTTGGGGGCAAGCACAGATACGCAGTATTTT.